The present T cell receptor (beta chain) was sequenced within a study of blood T cell repertoires in COVID-19. Whole-study context: PBMCs, B-cell-depleted T cells, or T cells were the source of the cDNA or gDNA that made up the material.

Germline V CDR1 and CDR2: ENHRY, SYGVKD. V was pared by 8 bases and J by 3 bases, with 13 bases between. This CDR3 has 13 amino acids. Original data processing: The assay estimated nucleated cells by amplifying reference gene primers. Produced via immunoSEQ multiplex PCR; TCRdb's table is partial and in-frame only. V and J calls and clone size come straight from that table; D and trimming were deduced from the DNA. The sample holds 250,000 to 350,000 clones; approximately 88% are singletons and the top ten take roughly 1.5%. Seattle patients were enrolled during active infection and followed longitudinally.

The TCR sequence derives from a human donor with COVID-19, enrolled during active disease. The donor label of this sample is uncertain. Sequenced input: peripheral blood. The chain recombines TRBV10-3 with TRBJ1-1; maybe TRBD1 (5 bases). This CDR3 is CAIRQNLDTEAFF. The CDR3 coding sequence is TGTGCCATCCGACAGAACTTGGACACTGAAGCTTTCTTT.